This TCR beta chain was identified in a study of blood T cell repertoires in COVID-19. V was pared by 10 bases and J by 8 bases, with 5 bases of the junction left unmatched. Germline V gives CDR1 SNHLY, CDR2 FYNNEI. This CDR3 has 11 residues. TCRdb's copy holds only in-frame clones and misses some; the assay was immunoSEQ multiplex PCR. The sample has fewer than 200,000 clones; 75% to 85% are singletons. The chain combines TRBV2 with TRBJ1-2; 9 bases line up with TRBD1. The clonotype was recovered from a woman between 40 and 50 years old with COVID-19, enrolled during active disease. The sample comprised peripheral blood. The CDR3 nucleotides read TGTGCCACCGGACAGGGGTTGGGCTACACCTTC. Amino acids: CATGQGLGYTF. The entire variable domain, with the rest obtained from reference TRBV2 and TRBJ1-2, is as follows: EPEVTQTPSHQVTQMGQEVILRCVPISNHLYFYWYRQILGQKVEFLVSFYNNEISEKSEIFDDQFSVERPDGSNFTLKIRSTKLEDSAMYFCATGQGLGYTFGSGTRLTVV.